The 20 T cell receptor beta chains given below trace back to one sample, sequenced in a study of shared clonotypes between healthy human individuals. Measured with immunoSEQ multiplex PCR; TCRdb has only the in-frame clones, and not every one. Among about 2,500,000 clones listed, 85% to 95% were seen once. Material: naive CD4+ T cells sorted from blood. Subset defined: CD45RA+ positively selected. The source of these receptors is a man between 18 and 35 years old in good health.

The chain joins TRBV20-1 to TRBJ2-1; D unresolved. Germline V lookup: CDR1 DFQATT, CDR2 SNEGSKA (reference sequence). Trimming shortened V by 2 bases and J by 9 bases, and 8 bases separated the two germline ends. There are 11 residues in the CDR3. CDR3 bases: TGCAGTGCTAGACCCAACGTTGAGCAGTTCTTC. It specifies CSARPNVEQFF.

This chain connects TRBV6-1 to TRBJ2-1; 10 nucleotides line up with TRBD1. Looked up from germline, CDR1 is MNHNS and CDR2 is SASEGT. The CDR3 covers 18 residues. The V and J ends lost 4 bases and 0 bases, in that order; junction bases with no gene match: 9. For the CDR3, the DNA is TGTGCCAGCAGTGGCCTAGGACAGGGGGTAGTCTCCTACAATGAGCAGTTCTTC. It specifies CASSGLGQGVVSYNEQFF.

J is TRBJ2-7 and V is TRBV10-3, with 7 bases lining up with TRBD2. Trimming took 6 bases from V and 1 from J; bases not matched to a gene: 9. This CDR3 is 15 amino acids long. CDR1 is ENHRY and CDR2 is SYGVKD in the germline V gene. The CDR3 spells CAISRGSGTSYEQYF. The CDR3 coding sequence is TGTGCCATCAGCCGTGGGAGCGGGACTTCCTACGAGCAGTACTTC.

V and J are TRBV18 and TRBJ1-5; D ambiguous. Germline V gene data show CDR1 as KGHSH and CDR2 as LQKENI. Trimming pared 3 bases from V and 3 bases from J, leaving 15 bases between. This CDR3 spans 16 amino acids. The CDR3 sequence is CASSPLPPDPNQPQHF. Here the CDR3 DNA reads TGTGCCAGCTCACCTCTGCCTCCAGACCCCAATCAGCCCCAGCATTTT.

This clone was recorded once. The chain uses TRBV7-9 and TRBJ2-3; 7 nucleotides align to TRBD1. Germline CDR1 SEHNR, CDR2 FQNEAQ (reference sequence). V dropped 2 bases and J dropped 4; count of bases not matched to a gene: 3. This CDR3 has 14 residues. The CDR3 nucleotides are TGTGCCAGCAGCTTAAGGGGGCAGCCAGATACGCAGTATTTT. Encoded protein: CASSLRGQPDTQYF. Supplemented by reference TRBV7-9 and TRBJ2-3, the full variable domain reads DTGVSQNPRHKITKRGQNVTFRCDPISEHNRLYWYRQTLGQGPEFLTYFQNEAQLEKSRLLSDRFSAERPKGSFSTLEIQRTEQGDSAMYLCASSLRGQPDTQYFGPGTRLTVL.

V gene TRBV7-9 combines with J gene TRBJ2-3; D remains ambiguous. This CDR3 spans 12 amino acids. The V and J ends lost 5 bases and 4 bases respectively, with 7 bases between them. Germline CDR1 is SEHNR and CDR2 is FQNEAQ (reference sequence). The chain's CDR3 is CASSPSADTQYF. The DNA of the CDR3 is TGTGCCAGCAGCCCCTCAGCAGATACGCAGTATTTT.

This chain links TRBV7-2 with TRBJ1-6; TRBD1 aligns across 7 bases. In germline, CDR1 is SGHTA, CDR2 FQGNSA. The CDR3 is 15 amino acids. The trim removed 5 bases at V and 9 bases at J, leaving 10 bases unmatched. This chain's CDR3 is CASSLRGQNGSPLHF. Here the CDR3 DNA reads TGTGCCAGCAGCCTAAGGGGACAGAACGGTTCACCCCTCCACTTT.

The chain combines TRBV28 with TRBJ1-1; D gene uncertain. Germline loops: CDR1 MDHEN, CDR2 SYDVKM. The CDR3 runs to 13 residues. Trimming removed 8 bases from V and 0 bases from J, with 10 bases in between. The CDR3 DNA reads TGTGCCAGCTCCATAACCCTGAACACTGAAGCTTTCTTT. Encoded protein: CASSITLNTEAFF.

The CDR3 DNA sequence: TGTGCCACTCGCTTCGGGGGGGCGAAAGATACGCAGTATTTT. The encoded protein is CATRFGGAKDTQYF. This rearrangement joins TRBV19 to TRBJ2-3; 8 bases are shared with TRBD2. Germline-derived CDR1 and CDR2 are LNHDA and SQIVND (reference sequence). J lost 5 bases, V lost 10 bases, and 11 bases had no gene match. The CDR3 length is 14 residues. Looking up the rest from reference TRBV19 and TRBJ2-3 gives the full variable domain: DGGITQSPKYLFRKEGQNVTLSCEQNLNHDAMYWYRQDPGQGLRLIYYSQIVNDFQKGDIAEGYSVSREKKESFPLTVTSAQKNPTAFYLCATRFGGAKDTQYFGPGTRLTVL.

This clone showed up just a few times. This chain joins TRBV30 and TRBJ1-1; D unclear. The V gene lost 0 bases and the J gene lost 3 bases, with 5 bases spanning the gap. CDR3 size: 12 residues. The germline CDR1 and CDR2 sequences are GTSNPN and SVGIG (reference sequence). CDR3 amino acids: CAWSVQYTEAFF. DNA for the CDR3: TGTGCCTGGAGTGTACAGTACACTGAAGCTTTCTTT.

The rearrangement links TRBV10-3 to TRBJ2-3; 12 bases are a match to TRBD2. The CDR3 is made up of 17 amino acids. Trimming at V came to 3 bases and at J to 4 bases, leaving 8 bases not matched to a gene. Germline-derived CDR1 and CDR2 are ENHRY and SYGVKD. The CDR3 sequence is CAISDPILAGGADTQYF. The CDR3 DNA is TGTGCCATCAGTGACCCTATACTAGCGGGAGGCGCAGATACGCAGTATTTT.

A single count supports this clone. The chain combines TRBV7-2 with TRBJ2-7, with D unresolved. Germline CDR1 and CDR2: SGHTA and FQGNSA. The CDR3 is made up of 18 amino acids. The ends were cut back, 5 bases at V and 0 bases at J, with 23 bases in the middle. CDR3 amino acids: CASSDLVRQWPCSYEQYF. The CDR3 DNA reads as TGTGCCAGCAGCGACCTTGTACGGCAGTGGCCGTGCTCCTACGAGCAGTACTTC.

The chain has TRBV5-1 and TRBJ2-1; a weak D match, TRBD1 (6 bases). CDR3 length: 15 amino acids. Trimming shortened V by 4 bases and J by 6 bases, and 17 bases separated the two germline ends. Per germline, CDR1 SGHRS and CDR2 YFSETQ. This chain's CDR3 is CASSNTGRGVNEQFF. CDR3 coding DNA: TGCGCCAGCAGCAATACAGGGCGAGGGGTCAATGAGCAGTTCTTC.

CDR3: CASSVAAGDTQYF. DNA of the CDR3: TGTGCCAGCAGCGTAGCAGCGGGGGATACGCAGTATTTT. The chain recombines TRBV9 with TRBJ2-3; 7 bases line up with TRBD2. This CDR3 has 13 residues. V was clipped by 0 bases and J by 6 bases; unmatched bases: 1. CDR1 is SGDLS, CDR2 YYNGEE, per germline.

This chain's CDR3 is CASSFRDISYEQYF. For the CDR3, the DNA is TGCGCCAGCAGCTTCCGGGACATTTCCTACGAGCAGTACTTC. The gene calls are TRBV5-1 and TRBJ2-7; possible D gene TRBD1, 6 bases. This CDR3 is 14 amino acids long. Germline V gene lookup returns CDR1 SGHRS and CDR2 YFSETQ. Trimming stripped 2 bases from V and 1 base from J, with 10 bases between.

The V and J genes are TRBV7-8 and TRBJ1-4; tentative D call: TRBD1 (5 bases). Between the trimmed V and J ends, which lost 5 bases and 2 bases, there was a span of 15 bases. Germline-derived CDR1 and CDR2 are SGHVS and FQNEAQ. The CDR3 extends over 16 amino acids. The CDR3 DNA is TGTGCCAGCAGCCCCCTTGGGGGGGGGACTAATGAAAAACTGTTTTTT. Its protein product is CASSPLGGGTNEKLFF.

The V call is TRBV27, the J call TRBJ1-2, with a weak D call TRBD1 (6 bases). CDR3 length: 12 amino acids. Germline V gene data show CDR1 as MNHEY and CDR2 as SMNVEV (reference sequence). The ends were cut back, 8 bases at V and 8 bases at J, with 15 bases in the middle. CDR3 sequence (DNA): TGTGCCAGCTCCGACAGGTTTGTGGGCTACACCTTC. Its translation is CASSDRFVGYTF.

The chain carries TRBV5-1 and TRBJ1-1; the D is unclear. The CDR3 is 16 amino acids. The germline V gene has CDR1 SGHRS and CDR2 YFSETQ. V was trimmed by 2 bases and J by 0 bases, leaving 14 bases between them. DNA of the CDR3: TGCGCCAGCAGCTTAGACCCGCCAGAGCTGAACACTGAAGCTTTCTTT. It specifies CASSLDPPELNTEAFF.

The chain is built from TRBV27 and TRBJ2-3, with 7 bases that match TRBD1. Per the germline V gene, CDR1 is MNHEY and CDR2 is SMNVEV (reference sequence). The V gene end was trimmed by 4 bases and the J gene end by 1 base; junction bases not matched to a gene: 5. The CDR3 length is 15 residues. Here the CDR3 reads CASSSQGVGTDTQYF. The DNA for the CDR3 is TGTGCCAGCAGTTCGCAGGGGGTGGGCACAGATACGCAGTATTTT.

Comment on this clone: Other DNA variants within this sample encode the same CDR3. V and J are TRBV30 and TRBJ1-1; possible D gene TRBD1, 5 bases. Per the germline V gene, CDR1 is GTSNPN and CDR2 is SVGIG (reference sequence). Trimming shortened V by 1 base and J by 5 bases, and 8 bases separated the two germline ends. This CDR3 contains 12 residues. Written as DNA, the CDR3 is TGTGCCTGGAGTGCAGGGAATACTGAAGCTTTCTTT. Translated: CAWSAGNTEAFF.